One sample yielded the 26 T cell receptor beta chains listed below, sequenced in a study of PD-L1 blockade in urothelial cancer. Assay used: immunoSEQ multiplex PCR; TCRdb lists only in-frame clones, some missing. The sample consists of 70,000 or so clones, roughly 80% of them appearing once. This sample comprised PBMCs, obtained around atezolizumab (anti-PD-L1) treatment. The origin of the receptors is a man in his 70s with urothelial cancer.

The rearrangement joins TRBV28 to TRBJ1-2, with D perhaps TRBD1 (5 bases). V shed 5 bases and J shed 0 bases, with 10 bases lying between them. This CDR3 contains 14 residues. Germline values: CDR1 MDHEN, CDR2 SYDVKM. This chain's CDR3 is CASSIDSTNYGYTF. The CDR3, as DNA: TGTGCCAGCAGTATCGACAGCACTAACTATGGCTACACCTTC.

The rearrangement joins TRBV7-6 to TRBJ2-3, with D perhaps matching TRBD2 (5 bases). V gave up 5 bases and J gave up 6 bases, with 24 bases separating them. The CDR3 is made up of 17 amino acids. In germline, CDR1 is SGHVS, CDR2 FNYEAQ. The CDR3 loop is CASSKGIGGRSGDTQYF. The CDR3 DNA reads as TGTGCCAGCAGCAAAGGCATCGGCGGGCGTTCCGGGGATACGCAGTATTTT.

V is TRBV5-6 and J is TRBJ2-7, with 8 positions matching TRBD2. The germline CDR1 and CDR2 sequences are SGHDT and YYEEEE. CDR3 length: 13 residues. Unmatched junction bases numbered 4, after V lost 5 bases and J lost 3 bases. The CDR3 loop is CASRAGTSYEQYF. The CDR3 DNA is TGTGCCAGCAGGGCCGGGACTAGCTACGAGCAGTACTTC.

J is TRBJ2-7 and V is TRBV5-1; TRBD1 agrees at 9 bases. In germline, CDR1 is SGHRS, CDR2 YFSETQ. V lost 1 base and J lost 7; bases outside the gene matches: 9. This CDR3 is 15 amino acids long. The CDR3 sequence: CASSLSSTGGEEQYF. The CDR3 nucleotides read TGCGCCAGCAGCTTGTCCAGTACAGGGGGCGAGGAGCAGTACTTC.

This clone came up a few times. This rearrangement joins TRBV6-1 to TRBJ1-1; D uncertain. Trimming took off 7 bases at V and 1 base at J, with 10 bases between the two ends. CDR1 is MNHNS, CDR2 SASEGT, per germline. This CDR3 has 13 amino acids. Here the CDR3 DNA reads TGTGCCAGCAAAACAGCAGAGAACACTGAAGCTTTCTTT. Residues: CASKTAENTEAFF.

Of note for this clone: Within the sample, other DNA sequences also encode this same CDR3. The V call is TRBV19, the J call TRBJ1-5, with D hard to call. V lost 5 bases to trimming and J lost 3 bases, with 8 bases between them. Germline V CDR1 and CDR2: LNHDA, SQIVND (reference sequence). The CDR3 extends over 13 amino acids. The CDR3 DNA reads TGTGCCAGTAGTGGGCAGTTCAATCAGCCCCAGCATTTT. Its protein is CASSGQFNQPQHF.

This clone was seen just once. This chain links TRBV4-2 with TRBJ2-3; D may be TRBD2 (6 bases). Germline lookup yields CDR1 LGHNA and CDR2 YNFKEQ. V was trimmed by 0 bases and J by 5 bases, leaving 21 bases between them. The CDR3 covers 18 residues. Written as DNA, the CDR3 is TGTGCCAGCAGCCAAGATCCCGCCCGCGGGGAATCGATAGATACGCAGTATTTT. Translation gives CASSQDPARGESIDTQYF.

V usage is TRBV7-9 and J usage is TRBJ2-2, with a possible D match to TRBD2 (6 bases). Germline V lookup: CDR1 SEHNR, CDR2 FQNEAQ (reference sequence). There are 13 residues in the CDR3. V was cut by 8 bases and J by 11 bases, with 18 bases left in between. Here the CDR3 DNA reads TGTGCCAGCGGCGGGACGACCTACCGTGAGCTGTTTTTT. It yields the protein CASGGTTYRELFF.

The chain employs TRBV10-2 and TRBJ2-7; 14 bases fit TRBD2. There are 19 residues in the CDR3. Germline CDR1 and CDR2: WSHSY and SAAADI. V trimming: 3 bases; J trimming: 0 bases; junction bases outside the gene matches: 10. CDR3 region: CASSDPAGTSGGVSYEQYF. The CDR3 nucleotides read TGCGCCAGCAGTGACCCTGCCGGGACTAGCGGGGGTGTCTCCTACGAGCAGTACTTC.

This chain joins TRBV27 and TRBJ2-1; 13 nucleotides align to TRBD2. There are 15 residues in the CDR3. CDR1 MNHEY and CDR2 SMNVEV come from the germline V gene (reference sequence). V gave up 5 bases and J gave up 6 bases; unmatched junction bases: 4. The CDR3 sequence is CASSLGLAGVNEQFF. The CDR3 DNA sequence: TGTGCCAGCAGTCTAGGACTAGCGGGAGTCAATGAGCAGTTCTTC.

The chain uses TRBV6-6 and TRBJ2-7; 12 nucleotides line up with TRBD2. Germline values: CDR1 MNHNY, CDR2 SVGAGI (reference sequence). The CDR3 has 15 amino acids. Trimming cost V 5 bases and J 0 bases; bases outside gene matches: 2. The CDR3 here is CASSGLAGLSYEQYF. The CDR3 coding sequence is TGTGCCAGCAGTGGACTAGCGGGGCTCTCCTACGAGCAGTACTTC.

V is TRBV5-1 and J is TRBJ2-3; 7 nucleotides match TRBD2. With V trimmed by 1 base and J by 9 bases, 14 bases remained unmatched. Germline V gene sequence: CDR1 SGHRS, CDR2 YFSETQ. This CDR3 region has 16 residues. This CDR3 reads CASSLWASGVGGTQYF. The CDR3 region has the DNA TGCGCCAGCAGCTTGTGGGCTAGCGGAGTGGGGGGGACGCAGTATTTT.

The chain carries TRBV28 and TRBJ2-1; possibly TRBD2 for D (7 bases). Germline CDR1 is MDHEN and CDR2 is SYDVKM. V dropped 6 bases and J dropped 1 base, with 13 bases sitting between them. The CDR3 length is 15 residues. CDR3: CASSPRGASYNEQFF. The CDR3 DNA reads TGTGCCAGCAGCCCCCGGGGGGCGTCCTACAATGAGCAGTTCTTC.

The chain is built from TRBV19 and TRBJ1-1; TRBD1 matches 7 bases. The CDR3 consists of 13 residues. Looked up from germline, CDR1 is LNHDA and CDR2 is SQIVND (reference sequence). Germline trimming cut 3 bases from V and 7 bases from J; bases unmatched to any gene: 5. CDR3 bases: TGTGCCAGTAGTATGTCAGGGGGTGGTGAAGCTTTCTTT. Protein product: CASSMSGGGEAFF.

This chain joins TRBV6-5 and TRBJ2-3, with a weak D call TRBD1 (5 bases). Per the germline V gene, CDR1 is MNHEY and CDR2 is SVGAGI. The CDR3 extends over 16 amino acids. The V end lost 4 bases, the J end lost 3 bases, and 17 bases lay between the germline ends. The CDR3 spells CASSSGPDPLTDTQYF. In DNA form, the CDR3 reads TGTGCCAGCAGTTCAGGGCCAGACCCTCTTACAGATACGCAGTATTTT.

This clone was picked up one time. V usage is TRBV6-1 and J usage is TRBJ1-5, with 8 bases aligning to TRBD1. This CDR3 contains 16 residues. Germline lookup yields CDR1 MNHNS and CDR2 SASEGT. J lost 1 base, V lost 4 bases, and 6 bases had no gene match. This CDR3 is CASSASDRGSNQPQHF. The DNA of the CDR3 is TGTGCCAGCAGTGCCTCTGACAGGGGAAGCAATCAGCCCCAGCATTTT.

This clone was found a few times. This rearrangement joins TRBV10-3 to TRBJ1-1, with 7 bases matching TRBD1. CDR3 length equals 14 residues. V trimming: 7 bases; J trimming: 1 base; junction bases outside the gene matches: 6. Germline V gene sequence: CDR1 ENHRY, CDR2 SYGVKD. CDR3 DNA: TGTGCCATCACCTTCGACAGGGCGAACACTGAAGCTTTCTTT. Translated: CAITFDRANTEAFF.

The J gene is TRBJ2-2, the V gene TRBV5-6; tentatively, D is TRBD1 (5 bases). The germline V and J ends were trimmed by 4 bases and 1 base, with 11 bases remaining between them. Germline V CDR1 and CDR2: SGHDT, YYEEEE. The CDR3 loop spans 15 amino acids. This chain's CDR3 is CASSPRGKNTGELFF. The CDR3 DNA reads TGTGCCAGCAGCCCAAGGGGTAAGAACACCGGGGAGCTGTTTTTT.

This clone showed up just once. The chain couples TRBV5-1 to TRBJ2-3; tentative D call: TRBD1 (6 bases). V gave up 4 bases and J gave up 0 bases, with 12 bases separating them. The CDR3 is 15 residues long. CDR1 is SGHRS, CDR2 YFSETQ, per germline. The chain's CDR3 is CASSNQQGSTDTQYF. CDR3 nucleotide sequence: TGCGCCAGCAGCAATCAACAGGGCAGCACAGATACGCAGTATTTT.

The rearrangement uses TRBV28 and TRBJ1-5; 10 bases are shared with TRBD1. J was trimmed by 6 bases and V by 11 bases; bases with no gene match: 7. The germline V gene encodes CDR1 MDHEN and CDR2 SYDVKM. This CDR3 contains 13 residues. CDR3 region: CAARTGGTQPQHF. The CDR3 bases are TGTGCCGCAAGGACAGGGGGAACTCAGCCCCAGCATTTT.

The rearrangement joins TRBV29-1 to TRBJ2-1, with 10 bases identical to TRBD1. The CDR3 covers 15 residues. From germline, CDR1 is SQVTM and CDR2 ANQGSEA. The J segment lost 7 bases and the V segment lost 2 bases, leaving 8 bases of the junction unmatched. The CDR3 DNA reads TGCAGCGTTGAACCGGGACAGGGGTTATGGAATGAGCAGTTCTTC. This sequence encodes CSVEPGQGLWNEQFF.

This chain joins TRBV6-1 and TRBJ2-3; TRBD2 agrees at 7 bases. The germline gives CDR1 MNHNS, CDR2 SASEGT. With 4 bases clipped from V and 4 bases from J, the junction kept 11 bases outside the gene matches. CDR3 length: 16 residues. CDR3 residues: CASSGRAGDWADTQYF. The CDR3 bases are TGTGCCAGCAGTGGACGGGCGGGAGATTGGGCAGATACGCAGTATTTT.

The CDR3 spells CAISESPGGLGSNQPQHF. CDR3 sequence (DNA): TGTGCCATCAGTGAGTCTCCAGGGGGCCTGGGTAGCAATCAGCCCCAGCATTTT. This rearrangement joins TRBV10-3 to TRBJ1-5; 8 nucleotides align to TRBD1. V was clipped by 0 bases and J by 0 bases; unmatched bases: 7. The germline CDR1 and CDR2 sequences are ENHRY and SYGVKD. This CDR3 is 18 amino acids long.

J is TRBJ1-5 and V is TRBV10-3; TRBD1 matches 8 bases. The CDR3 sequence is 15 residues long. The germline V gene has CDR1 ENHRY and CDR2 SYGVKD. With V trimmed by 3 bases and J by 4 bases, 5 bases remained unmatched. CDR3 sequence: CAISEGQGRNQPQHF. Written as DNA, the CDR3 is TGTGCCATCAGTGAAGGACAGGGCCGAAATCAGCCCCAGCATTTT.

The J gene is TRBJ2-7, the V gene TRBV5-1, with D tentatively TRBD1 (5 bases). The ends were cut back, 4 bases at V and 4 bases at J, with 9 bases in the middle. The germline V gene has CDR1 SGHRS and CDR2 YFSETQ. The CDR3 is 12 amino acids. In DNA form, the CDR3 reads TGCGCCAGCAGCGTCCAGGGATACGAGCAGTACTTC. This sequence encodes CASSVQGYEQYF.

The chain combines TRBV2 with TRBJ2-7; TRBD2 might be the D (5 bases). The CDR3 spans 13 residues. The germline gives CDR1 SNHLY, CDR2 FYNNEI. V was cut by 4 bases and J by 6 bases, with 13 bases left in between. The CDR3 nucleotides are TGTGCCAGCAGTGGAACTAGGCCTGGCGAGCAGTACTTC. Its translation: CASSGTRPGEQYF.